The sequence of this T cell receptor beta chain was determined in a study of blood T cell repertoires in COVID-19. The wider study: The study drew acute and convalescent COVID-19 samples from the United States, Italy and Spain. PBMCs, B-cell-depleted T cells, or T cells provided the cDNA or gDNA that made up the material.

Per the original data handling: Quantification of nucleated cells was approximated via reference gene primer amplification. The protocol was immunoSEQ multiplex PCR, while the TCRdb copy is restricted to in-frame clones and leaves out a portion. That table is the source of V, J and clone size, and D and trimming were worked out from the DNA. The sample consists of 61,000 or so clones, about 90% of them appearing once. The CDR3 has 13 residues. After removal of 7 bases from V and 4 bases from J, the junction contained 6 bases not matched to a gene. Looked up from germline, CDR1 is MNHEY and CDR2 is SVGAGI.

V and J are TRBV6-5 and TRBJ2-7; 8 bases line up with TRBD1. This sequence was found in a woman older than 75 with active COVID-19. Sequenced: peripheral blood. The CDR3 here is CASKGQASYEQYF. CDR3 nucleotide sequence: TGTGCCAGCAAGGGACAGGCTTCTTACGAGCAGTACTTC.